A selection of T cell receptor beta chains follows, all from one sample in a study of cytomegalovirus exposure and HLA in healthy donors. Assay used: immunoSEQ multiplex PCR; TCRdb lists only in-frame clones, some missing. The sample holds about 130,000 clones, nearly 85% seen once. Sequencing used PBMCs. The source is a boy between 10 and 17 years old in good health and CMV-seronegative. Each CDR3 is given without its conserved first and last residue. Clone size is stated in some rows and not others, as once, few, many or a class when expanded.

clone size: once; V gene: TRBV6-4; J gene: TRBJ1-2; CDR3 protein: ASSDGGGGYT
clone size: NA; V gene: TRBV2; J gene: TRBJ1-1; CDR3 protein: ASRSEQGSPEAF
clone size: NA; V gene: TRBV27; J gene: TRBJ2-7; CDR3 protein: ASSLLAGGLDEQY
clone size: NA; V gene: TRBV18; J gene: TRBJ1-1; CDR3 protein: ASSLDGGTEAF
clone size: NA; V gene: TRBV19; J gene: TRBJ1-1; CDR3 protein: ASSYGSLRTEAF
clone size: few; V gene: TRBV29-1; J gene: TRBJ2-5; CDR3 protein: SASREYQETQY
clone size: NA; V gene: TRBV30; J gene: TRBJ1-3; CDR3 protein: AWSRTGIQGIQNTIY
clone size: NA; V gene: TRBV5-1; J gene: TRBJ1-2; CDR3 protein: ASSSRGDYGYT
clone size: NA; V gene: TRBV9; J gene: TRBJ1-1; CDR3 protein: ASSVVGEGNTEAF
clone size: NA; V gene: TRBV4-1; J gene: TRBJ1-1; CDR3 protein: ASSQPSSGLRGTGGANTEAF
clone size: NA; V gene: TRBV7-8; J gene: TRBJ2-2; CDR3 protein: ASSLARLAGGANTGELF